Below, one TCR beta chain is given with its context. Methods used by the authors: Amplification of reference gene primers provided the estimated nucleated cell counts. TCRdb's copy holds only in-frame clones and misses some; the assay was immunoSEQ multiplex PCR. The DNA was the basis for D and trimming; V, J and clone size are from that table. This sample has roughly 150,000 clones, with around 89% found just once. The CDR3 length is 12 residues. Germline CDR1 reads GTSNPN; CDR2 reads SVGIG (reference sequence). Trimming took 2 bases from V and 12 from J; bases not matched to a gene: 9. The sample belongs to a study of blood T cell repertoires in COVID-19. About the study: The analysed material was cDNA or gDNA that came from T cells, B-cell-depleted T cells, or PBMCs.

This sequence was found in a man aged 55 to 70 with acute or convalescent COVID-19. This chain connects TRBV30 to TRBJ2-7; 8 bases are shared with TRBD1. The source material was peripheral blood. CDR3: CAWSSETGVRYF. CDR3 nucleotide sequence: TGTGCCTGGAGTAGCGAGACAGGGGTTCGGTACTTC.